The T cell receptor beta chain under discussion was sequenced for a study of cytomegalovirus exposure and HLA in healthy donors. Study-level background: An early release of data contained some 80 million unique TCRs, which came from HLA-typed donors. Findings and limits, study-wide: The study assumed roughly uniform donor sequencing depth for presence/absence analyses.

The primer mix had 60 Vbeta and 13 Jbeta primers. Assay used: immunoSEQ multiplex PCR; TCRdb lists only in-frame clones, some missing. The sample holds about 160,000 clones; less than 80% are singletons and the top ten take about 2.2%. The CDR3 has 14 amino acids. V lost 6 bases and J 7 bases, leaving 18 bases between the germline ends. With respect to this clone: Its specificity is not known.

Sample: PBMCs. This TCR was sampled from a middle-aged man in good health and CMV-seronegative. The chain combines TRBV23-1 with TRBJ1-2, with a weak D call TRBD1 (5 bases). TRBV23-1 is given ORF status, its function remaining uncertain. CDR3 residues: CASRPRRGRFGYTF. The CDR3 DNA follows: TGCGCCAGCAGGCCCAGACGGGGGAGGTTTGGCTACACCTTC.